These 30 T cell receptor beta chains were all obtained from the same sample, sequenced in a study of beta chain features in type 1 diabetes. The authors reverse transcribed all of the isolated RNA, so sequencing captured expressed TCRB transcripts. Clones were read by immunoSEQ multiplex PCR, and TCRdb kept only the in-frame ones, dropping some. This table holds 200,000 to 250,000 clones, 25% to 30% found once. The source material was central memory CD4+ T cells from blood. The receptors originated from a man under 40 in good health.

This clone was seen repeatedly, ten times or more. This chain links TRBV4-2 with TRBJ2-1, with TRBD2 identical over 13 bases. The V and J ends lost 0 bases and 7 bases, in that order; junction bases with no gene match: 9. This CDR3 contains 18 residues. Germline CDR1 LGHNA, CDR2 YNFKEQ. CDR3 sequence (DNA): TGTGCCAGCAGCCAAGAACGTGTGACTAGCGGGGGGTGGAATGAGCAGTTCTTC. As protein: CASSQERVTSGGWNEQFF.

DNA for the CDR3: TGTGCCAGCAGCTACTCCGAGGGGGCTAGCGGCGCAGATACGCAGTATTTT. This sequence encodes CASSYSEGASGADTQYF. V gene TRBV9 combines with J gene TRBJ2-3; D possibly uses TRBD1 or TRBD2 (7 bases each). Germline-derived CDR1 and CDR2 are SGDLS and YYNGEE. This CDR3 comprises 17 residues. Between the trimmed V and J ends, which lost 4 bases and 4 bases, there was a span of 22 bases.

The rearrangement uses TRBV6-6 and TRBJ2-7; D may be TRBD2 (5 bases). The V gene's germline CDR1 is MNHNY and CDR2 SVGAGI (reference sequence). Trimming removed 6 bases from V and 7 bases from J, with 13 bases in between. The CDR3 is 12 amino acids. CDR3 residues: CASRRESGEQYF. Written as DNA, the CDR3 is TGTGCCAGCAGGAGGGAATCGGGTGAGCAGTACTTC.

This clone came up many times. This sample also contains other DNA sequences that code for the same CDR3. CDR3 in DNA: TGCGCCAGCAGCCAAGAGGGACTAGCCTACAATGAGCAGTTCTTC. The encoded protein is CASSQEGLAYNEQFF. The V and J genes are TRBV4-3 and TRBJ2-1; 8 bases fit TRBD2. V lost 0 bases and J lost 2; bases outside the gene matches: 0. Per the germline V gene, CDR1 is LGHNA and CDR2 is YSLEER. There are 15 residues in the CDR3.

This rearrangement joins TRBV28 to TRBJ2-7; 8 positions match TRBD2. This CDR3 is 14 amino acids long. The V and J ends lost 5 bases and 6 bases, in that order; junction bases with no gene match: 9. The germline V gene encodes CDR1 MDHEN and CDR2 SYDVKM. CDR3 loop: CASSPPGGTGEQYF. The CDR3 DNA reads as TGTGCCAGCAGTCCCCCGGGGGGGACGGGCGAGCAGTACTTC.

The chain has TRBV14 and TRBJ2-1; tentatively, D is TRBD1 (6 bases). Trimming removed 2 bases at V and 5 bases at J, with 16 bases between. Germline loops: CDR1 SGHDN, CDR2 FVKESK. This CDR3 comprises 16 residues. CDR3 in amino acids: CASSQRRGQLNNEQFF. In DNA, the CDR3 is TGTGCCAGCAGCCAACGCCGAGGACAGCTTAACAATGAGCAGTTCTTC.

This clone has just a few counts. The CDR3 region is CASSFSSGGTDTQYF. CDR3 DNA: TGTGCCAGCAGCTTTAGTAGCGGGGGCACAGATACGCAGTATTTT. The chain links TRBV7-2 to TRBJ2-3, with 8 bases lining up with TRBD2. CDR1 and CDR2 from the germline V gene are SGHTA and FQGNSA. V dropped 3 bases and J dropped 1; count of bases not matched to a gene: 3. The CDR3 runs to 15 residues.

V is TRBV5-1 and J is TRBJ2-1, with 9 bases aligning to TRBD2. CDR1 SGHRS and CDR2 YFSETQ come from the germline V gene. The length of the CDR3 is 14 residues. The junction had 4 bases not matched to a gene; V was cut back by 4 bases and J by 5 bases. CDR3 protein: CASSRIAGDNEQFF. The CDR3 DNA is TGCGCCAGCAGCCGGATAGCGGGGGACAATGAGCAGTTCTTC.

This chain uses TRBV7-6 with TRBJ1-6; no reliable D call. Looked up from germline, CDR1 is SGHVS and CDR2 is FNYEAQ. There are 14 residues in the CDR3. Trimming removed 1 base from V and 7 bases from J, with 8 bases in between. The CDR3 DNA reads as TGTGCCAGCAGCTTAGTGGAAGGGAATTCACCCCTCCACTTT. It specifies CASSLVEGNSPLHF.

This sequence joins TRBV14 and TRBJ2-5; TRBD1 might be the D (6 bases). From germline, CDR1 is SGHDN and CDR2 FVKESK. Trimming removed 1 base from V and 5 bases from J, with 14 bases in between. The CDR3 runs 15 residues. The CDR3 coding sequence is TGTGCCAGCAGCCAAGCGCAGGGGCATTGGGAGACCCAGTACTTC. Residues: CASSQAQGHWETQYF.

The chain combines TRBV2 with TRBJ2-5; D is perhaps TRBD1 (6 bases). The CDR3 loop spans 15 amino acids. Germline CDR1 reads SNHLY; CDR2 reads FYNNEI. The V end lost 4 bases, the J end lost 4 bases, and 16 bases lay between the germline ends. CDR3 sequence: CASSVTTGASETQYF. The CDR3 DNA is TGTGCCAGCAGTGTAACGACAGGCGCCTCAGAGACCCAGTACTTC. The variable domain in full, with the rest retrieved from reference TRBV2 and TRBJ2-5, is EPEVTQTPSHQVTQMGQEVILRCVPISNHLYFYWYRQILGQKVEFLVSFYNNEISEKSEIFDDQFSVERPDGSNFTLKIRSTKLEDSAMYFCASSVTTGASETQYFGPGTRLLVL.

In this sample, this clone turned up a few times. The gene calls are TRBV10-3 and TRBJ2-1; 7 positions match TRBD2. Germline lookup yields CDR1 ENHRY and CDR2 SYGVKD. The CDR3 is 15 amino acids. The V segment lost 4 bases and the J segment 6 bases; nucleotides outside the gene matches: 9. The CDR3 here is CAISGSGPSRNEQFF. The CDR3 nucleotides are TGTGCCATCAGTGGTAGCGGGCCATCCCGCAATGAGCAGTTCTTC.

The chain carries TRBV23-1 and TRBJ1-5; D perhaps matches TRBD1 (5 bases). TRBV23-1 is given ORF status, its function remaining uncertain. Trimming left V 0 bases short and J 2 bases short, with 5 bases between. The CDR3 runs 14 residues. CDR3 sequence reads: CASSQSGGNQPQHF. The DNA of the CDR3 is TGCGCCAGCAGTCAATCGGGGGGCAATCAGCCCCAGCATTTT.

The chain couples TRBV5-4 to TRBJ2-7; 7 bases are a match to TRBD2. This CDR3 is built from 16 residues. Per the germline V gene, CDR1 is SGHNT and CDR2 is YYREEE (reference sequence). The V segment lost 0 bases and the J segment 2 bases; nucleotides outside the gene matches: 8. The CDR3 DNA reads as TGTGCCAGCAGCTTGGCCGGTGCGGGAGCCCCCTACGAGCAGTACTTC. It translates to CASSLAGAGAPYEQYF.

V is TRBV4-1 and J is TRBJ2-1, with 13 bases lining up with TRBD2. The CDR3 length is 16 residues. The germline gives CDR1 MGHRA, CDR2 YSYEKL. V lost 0 bases, J lost 4 bases, and 0 bases stayed unmatched. The CDR3 DNA follows: TGCGCCAGCAGCCAAGAGGGACTAGCGGGATACAATGAGCAGTTCTTC. Translated: CASSQEGLAGYNEQFF.

This clone has more than one count but fewer than ten. V usage is TRBV28 and J usage is TRBJ2-7, with TRBD1 identical over 8 bases. The CDR3 consists of 15 residues. After removal of 6 bases from V and 1 base from J, the junction contained 8 bases not matched to a gene. Germline CDR1 MDHEN, CDR2 SYDVKM. This chain's CDR3 is CASSLQGAGSYEQYF. The CDR3, as DNA: TGTGCCAGCAGCCTCCAGGGGGCTGGATCCTACGAGCAGTACTTC.

There are a few counts of this clone. This chain connects TRBV2 to TRBJ2-2, with 8 bases lining up with TRBD2. The CDR3 length is 14 residues. V was pared by 8 bases and J by 5 bases, with 7 bases of the junction left unmatched. CDR1 is SNHLY and CDR2 is FYNNEI in the germline V gene. CDR3 sequence: CASQGLGETGELFF. CDR3 DNA sequence: TGTGCCAGCCAGGGACTAGGGGAAACCGGGGAGCTGTTTTTT. The full variable domain, its missing parts supplied by reference TRBV2 and TRBJ2-2, is EPEVTQTPSHQVTQMGQEVILRCVPISNHLYFYWYRQILGQKVEFLVSFYNNEISEKSEIFDDQFSVERPDGSNFTLKIRSTKLEDSAMYFCASQGLGETGELFFGEGSRLTVL.

This clone was counted between two and nine times. The rearrangement uses TRBV30 and TRBJ1-2; D is perhaps TRBD1 (5 bases). The CDR3 is 12 amino acids. Deletions cut 0 bases from V and 7 bases from J, with 9 bases between. Per the germline V gene, CDR1 is GTSNPN and CDR2 is SVGIG (reference sequence). The CDR3 is CAWSVGGFGYTF. CDR3 DNA sequence: TGTGCCTGGAGTGTCGGGGGTTTTGGCTACACCTTC.

V is TRBV5-4 and J is TRBJ2-1; TRBD2 might be the D (7 bases). CDR3 size: 16 residues. Trimming took off 5 bases at V and 6 bases at J, with 21 bases between the two ends. CDR1 is SGHNT, CDR2 YYREEE, per germline (reference sequence). In DNA, the CDR3 is TGTGCCAGCAGGACGATGGGGGGGGCGATTGGCAATGAGCAGTTCTTC. Translated: CASRTMGGAIGNEQFF.

This clone was detected only a few times. The V call is TRBV7-9, the J call TRBJ2-2, with a weak D call TRBD1 (7 bases). Germline assignment: CDR1 SEHNR and CDR2 FQNEAQ (reference sequence). Trimming removed 5 bases from V and 7 bases from J, with 23 bases in between. The CDR3 spans 17 residues. CDR3 in amino acids: CASSPGDRDLIGGELFF. CDR3 nucleotide sequence: TGTGCCAGCAGCCCGGGGGACAGAGATTTAATTGGCGGGGAGCTGTTTTTT.

This clone appeared a single time. This sequence joins TRBV5-6 and TRBJ1-4, with D tentatively TRBD1 (6 bases). This CDR3 region has 16 residues. Germline assignment: CDR1 SGHDT and CDR2 YYEEEE. V was trimmed by 5 bases and J by 8 bases, leaving 22 bases between them. CDR3 bases: TGTGCCAGCAGTTACTTGAAACAGGGCTTAGGGGAAAAACTGTTTTTT. This encodes CASSYLKQGLGEKLFF.

The chain couples TRBV28 to TRBJ2-3; 11 bases fit TRBD2. Unmatched junction bases numbered 7, after V lost 6 bases and J lost 2 bases. This CDR3 region has 16 residues. The germline V gene has CDR1 MDHEN and CDR2 SYDVKM. The CDR3 sequence: CASRFSGRALTDTQYF. CDR3 DNA: TGTGCCAGCAGGTTTAGCGGGAGGGCTCTCACAGATACGCAGTATTTT.

This clone came up a few times. The gene calls are TRBV29-1 and TRBJ1-5, with a possible D match to TRBD1 (5 bases). Germline V CDR1 and CDR2: SQVTM, ANQGSEA. The CDR3 covers 13 residues. Trimming removed 4 bases at V and 7 bases at J, with 14 bases between. The CDR3 region is CSVAVTAEQPQHF. The CDR3 coding sequence is TGCAGCGTTGCAGTGACAGCAGAGCAGCCCCAGCATTTT.

The V gene is TRBV27, the J gene TRBJ2-5, with D tentatively TRBD2 (7 bases). The CDR3 is 14 amino acids. Trimming stripped 4 bases from V and 5 bases from J, with 14 bases between. The germline gives CDR1 MNHEY, CDR2 SMNVEV (reference sequence). The CDR3 protein is CASSYGGPAETQYF. The CDR3 coding sequence is TGTGCCAGCAGTTACGGGGGGCCCGCGGAGACCCAGTACTTC.

The chain couples TRBV29-1 to TRBJ2-1; D is possibly TRBD1 (5 bases). The CDR3 sequence is 12 residues long. CDR1 SQVTM and CDR2 ANQGSEA come from the germline V gene. Trimming left V 4 bases short and J 5 bases short, with 9 bases between. In nucleotides, the CDR3 is TGCAGCGTTGGACAGTCCCACAATGAGCAGTTCTTC. Protein sequence: CSVGQSHNEQFF.

The chain recombines TRBV7-6 with TRBJ2-7; TRBD2 is a possible D gene (6 bases). V shed 5 bases and J shed 0 bases, with 14 bases lying between them. The CDR3 covers 15 residues. Germline V gene lookup returns CDR1 SGHVS and CDR2 FNYEAQ. CDR3 sequence: CASSPQSGSSYEQYF. As DNA, the CDR3 is TGTGCCAGCAGCCCTCAATCCGGGAGCTCCTACGAGCAGTACTTC.

The chain links TRBV5-6 to TRBJ2-3, with a tentative D call TRBD2 (6 bases). The germline V gene has CDR1 SGHDT and CDR2 YYEEEE. Trimming shortened V by 5 bases and J by 6 bases, and 16 bases separated the two germline ends. The length of the CDR3 is 14 residues. CDR3 sequence (DNA): TGTGCCAGCAGGCCGCCTGGAGGGCCGGATACGCAGTATTTT. It encodes CASRPPGGPDTQYF.

Only a few counts were recorded for this clone. This sequence joins TRBV10-1 and TRBJ1-2; unclear D gene. The V end lost 3 bases, the J end lost 6 bases, and 14 bases lay between the germline ends. CDR3 length: 14 amino acids. In germline, CDR1 is WNHNN, CDR2 SYGVQD (reference sequence). The CDR3 DNA is TGCGCCAGCAGTGAAACCGGGTCGGTGGATGGCTACACCTTC. As protein: CASSETGSVDGYTF.

This clone was observed once. V and J are TRBV2 and TRBJ2-1; 11 bases align to TRBD2. Germline V gives CDR1 SNHLY, CDR2 FYNNEI. V was pared by 6 bases and J by 4 bases, with 2 bases of the junction left unmatched. This CDR3 is 14 amino acids long. The CDR3 DNA reads as TGTGCCAGCAGACTAGCGGGGGAGTACAATGAGCAGTTCTTC. Its translation is CASRLAGEYNEQFF.

J is TRBJ2-3 and V is TRBV7-2; D is uncertain. The V and J ends lost 5 bases and 4 bases respectively, with 7 bases between them. The CDR3 is 12 amino acids. From germline, CDR1 is SGHTA and CDR2 FQGNSA. The CDR3: CASSKNADTQYF. The CDR3 DNA reads TGTGCCAGCAGCAAGAACGCAGATACGCAGTATTTT.